The text below deals with one T cell receptor (beta chain). Its specificity is unknown. A second PCR, run for about 7 to 11 cycles, used a sample-barcoded 5' primer plus a J-beta primer mix. From the 5' RACE reads, TCRdb called clonotypes with MiXCR, one entry per CDR3 protein. Among about 640,000 distinct CDR3 sequences listed, about 30% were seen once. The CDR3 extends over 15 amino acids. Germline V gene lookup returns CDR1 SEHNR and CDR2 FQNEAQ (reference sequence). Trimming shortened V by 0 bases and J by 7 bases, and 15 bases separated the two germline ends. This entry belongs to a study of blood T cells in healthy people across ages. The study's findings and limits: Roughly linearly, TCR beta diversity per million T cells fell as age increased. Total diversity from one million sequenced T cells was likely underestimated. Researchers said unsorted PBMCs prevented a conclusive naive versus antigen-experienced comparison.

Healthy Caucasian individuals from Russia aged about 6 to 100 were enrolled as donors. This sequence was found in a woman older than 75 in good health. Sample: blood. V usage is TRBV7-9 and J usage is TRBJ1-1, with a tentative D call TRBD1 (6 bases). CDR3 protein: CASSLAEGGLVEAFF. DNA of the CDR3: TGTGCCAGCAGCTTAGCGGAGGGGGGTTTGGTTGAAGCTTTCTTT.